Listed below are T cell receptor beta chains from one sample, sequenced in a study of Ad26.COV2.S vaccination and SARS-CoV-2 variants. Only in-frame clones appear in the TCRdb table, and some are missing; sequencing was by immunoSEQ multiplex PCR. The data hold fewer than 400,000 clones, with roughly 88% observed a single time. Sequenced here: peripheral blood, sampled in a trial of Ad26.COV2.S vaccine versus placebo. These receptors were taken from a person aged 18-65 years who received the Ad26.COV2.S COVID-19 vaccine or a placebo. CDR3s include the opening cysteine and the closing phenylalanine or tryptophan. Fields, in order: clone size, D gene, J gene, V gene, CDR3 DNA, CDR3 protein. A D gene is named only where the DNA matches it firmly. Clone size appears in some rows only: once, few, many, or a class for an expanded clone.

abundance: -; d_gene: TRBD1; j_gene: TRBJ1-1; v_gene: TRBV7-9; CDR3nt: TGTGCCAGCAGCCCGGCCCGGGACAGGAACACTGAAGCTTTCTTT; CDR3aa: CASSPARDRNTEAFF
abundance: -; d_gene: -; j_gene: TRBJ1-5; v_gene: TRBV15; CDR3nt: TGTGCCACCAGCAGTGATGGACAGATGTATCAGCCCCAGCATTTT; CDR3aa: CATSSDGQMYQPQHF
abundance: -; d_gene: -; j_gene: TRBJ1-1; v_gene: TRBV15; CDR3nt: TGTGCCACCTGGGGGCAGAACACTGAAGCTTTCTTT; CDR3aa: CATWGQNTEAFF
abundance: -; d_gene: -; j_gene: TRBJ1-4; v_gene: TRBV13; CDR3nt: TGTGCCAGCAGTAGGCAGGTATTTGAAAAACTGTTTTTT; CDR3aa: CASSRQVFEKLFF
abundance: -; d_gene: -; j_gene: TRBJ1-4; v_gene: TRBV5-1; CDR3nt: TGCGCCAGCAGCTTGGGAGGCCCGGCAACTAATGAAAAACTGTTTTTT; CDR3aa: CASSLGGPATNEKLFF
abundance: -; d_gene: -; j_gene: TRBJ2-7; v_gene: TRBV5-4; CDR3nt: TGTGCCAGCAGCTCCGCTCCCTACGAGCAGTACTTC; CDR3aa: CASSSAPYEQYF
abundance: -; d_gene: -; j_gene: TRBJ1-5; v_gene: TRBV19; CDR3nt: TGTGCCAGTAGTATTACAAATAGCAATCAGCCCCAGCATTTT; CDR3aa: CASSITNSNQPQHF
abundance: -; d_gene: -; j_gene: TRBJ2-1; v_gene: TRBV2; CDR3nt: TGTGCCAGCAGTGTCCTGCGACGCGAGCAGTTCTTC; CDR3aa: CASSVLRREQFF
abundance: -; d_gene: -; j_gene: TRBJ1-2; v_gene: TRBV10-3; CDR3nt: TGTGCCATCAGTGAGTCTCAGGCAGCCGTGGGCTATGGCTACACCTTC; CDR3aa: CAISESQAAVGYGYTF
abundance: -; d_gene: -; j_gene: TRBJ1-5; v_gene: TRBV6-5; CDR3nt: TGTGCCAGCAGCTTTCCCGGGGGACCCCAGCATTTT; CDR3aa: CASSFPGGPQHF
abundance: -; d_gene: -; j_gene: TRBJ1-5; v_gene: TRBV5-1; CDR3nt: TGCGCCAGCAGCCTTGGACAACTTAGCAATCAGCCCCAGCATTTT; CDR3aa: CASSLGQLSNQPQHF
abundance: -; d_gene: -; j_gene: TRBJ1-2; v_gene: TRBV3-1/TRBV3-2; CDR3nt: TGTGCCAGCAGCCACGGTGGTATTTCCTATGGCTACACCTTC; CDR3aa: CASSHGGISYGYTF
abundance: -; d_gene: -; j_gene: TRBJ1-4; v_gene: TRBV30; CDR3nt: TGTGCCTGGAATATCGGGGTCCTCTTTGAAAAACTGTTTTTT; CDR3aa: CAWNIGVLFEKLFF
abundance: -; d_gene: -; j_gene: TRBJ1-2; v_gene: TRBV12-3/TRBV12-4; CDR3nt: TGTGCCAGCGGGGGGGGGTCAAACTATGGCTACACCTTC; CDR3aa: CASGGGSNYGYTF
abundance: few; d_gene: -; j_gene: TRBJ1-1; v_gene: TRBV5-1; CDR3nt: TGCGCCAGCAGCTCGGACCGGGAAGAAGCTTTCTTT; CDR3aa: CASSSDREEAFF
abundance: -; d_gene: TRBD2; j_gene: TRBJ2-5; v_gene: TRBV27; CDR3nt: TGTGCCAGCAGCCCGGGACTAGCGGGACAGACCCAGTACTTC; CDR3aa: CASSPGLAGQTQYF
abundance: -; d_gene: TRBD2; j_gene: TRBJ2-4; v_gene: TRBV2; CDR3nt: TGTGCCAGCAGTGAGTTTAGCGGGGGGATCCCCCCCCACTTGAACATTCAGTACTTC; CDR3aa: CASSEFSGGIPPHLNIQYF
abundance: -; d_gene: TRBD1; j_gene: TRBJ2-2; v_gene: TRBV6-2/TRBV6-3; CDR3nt: TGTGCCAGCAGTCGGGACAGGCCGAACACCGGGGAGCTGTTTTTT; CDR3aa: CASSRDRPNTGELFF
abundance: -; d_gene: -; j_gene: TRBJ2-7; v_gene: TRBV18; CDR3nt: TGTGCCAGCTCACCGGAAATTCGAGCCTACGAGCAGTACTTC; CDR3aa: CASSPEIRAYEQYF
abundance: -; d_gene: TRBD1; j_gene: TRBJ1-1; v_gene: TRBV3-1/TRBV3-2; CDR3nt: TGTGCCAGCAGCTACCATATAGGACAGGGGAACACTGAAGCTTTCTTT; CDR3aa: CASSYHIGQGNTEAFF
abundance: -; d_gene: -; j_gene: TRBJ2-5; v_gene: TRBV5-8; CDR3nt: TGTGCCAGCACGGGGTGGCAAGAGACCCAGTACTTC; CDR3aa: CASTGWQETQYF
abundance: -; d_gene: TRBD2; j_gene: TRBJ2-3; v_gene: TRBV9; CDR3nt: TGTGCCAGCAGCGTAGCTTTGGGGACTAGCTTGGGCACAGATACGCAGTATTTT; CDR3aa: CASSVALGTSLGTDTQYF
abundance: -; d_gene: -; j_gene: TRBJ1-5; v_gene: TRBV2; CDR3nt: TGTGCCAGCAGTGAAGGGGCGGGCAATCAGCCCCAGCATTTT; CDR3aa: CASSEGAGNQPQHF
abundance: once; d_gene: -; j_gene: TRBJ1-4; v_gene: TRBV3-1/TRBV3-2; CDR3nt: TGTGCCAGCAGCCAAGGAGGGAGGAGAGATGAAAAACTGTTTTTT; CDR3aa: CASSQGGRRDEKLFF
abundance: -; d_gene: -; j_gene: TRBJ1-1; v_gene: TRBV19; CDR3nt: TGTGCCAGTAGGGGTCTTGTCGGGCAAACTGAAGCTTTCTTT; CDR3aa: CASRGLVGQTEAFF
abundance: -; d_gene: -; j_gene: TRBJ1-1; v_gene: TRBV28; CDR3nt: TGTGCCAGCAGTGTGGGCGAGGACACTGAAGCTTTCTTT; CDR3aa: CASSVGEDTEAFF
abundance: -; d_gene: TRBD1; j_gene: TRBJ1-1; v_gene: TRBV5-6; CDR3nt: TGTGCCAGCAGCTTCGGGACAGGGGGCGGAAGCACTGAAGCTTTCTTT; CDR3aa: CASSFGTGGGSTEAFF
abundance: -; d_gene: -; j_gene: TRBJ1-1; v_gene: TRBV9; CDR3nt: TGTGCCAGCAGCGTAGCTGGGAGGGGGACTGAAGCTTTCTTT; CDR3aa: CASSVAGRGTEAFF
abundance: -; d_gene: -; j_gene: TRBJ1-2; v_gene: TRBV29-1; CDR3nt: TGCAGCGTTGGCGATTATAACTATGGCTACACCTTC; CDR3aa: CSVGDYNYGYTF
abundance: -; d_gene: -; j_gene: TRBJ2-3; v_gene: TRBV9; CDR3nt: TGTGCCAGCAGCGTGGAAAACGGGCCTTTAGATACGCAGTATTTT; CDR3aa: CASSVENGPLDTQYF
abundance: once; d_gene: -; j_gene: TRBJ2-5; v_gene: TRBV24-1; CDR3nt: TGTGCCACCAGTGATAGTAGGACAGTCCAAGAGACCCAGTACTTC; CDR3aa: CATSDSRTVQETQYF
abundance: -; d_gene: -; j_gene: TRBJ1-2; v_gene: TRBV25-1; CDR3nt: TGTGCCAGCAGTTCTTTTGGGGGTGGCTACACCTTC; CDR3aa: CASSSFGGGYTF
abundance: -; d_gene: -; j_gene: TRBJ1-6; v_gene: TRBV3-1/TRBV3-2; CDR3nt: TGTGCCAGCAGCCAAGTTCGGCCGGGGGATTCACCCCTCCACTTT; CDR3aa: CASSQVRPGDSPLHF
abundance: -; d_gene: -; j_gene: TRBJ2-2; v_gene: TRBV5-1; CDR3nt: TGCGCCAGCAGCTTGACCACGAACACCGGGGAGCTGTTTTTT; CDR3aa: CASSLTTNTGELFF
abundance: -; d_gene: -; j_gene: TRBJ1-1; v_gene: TRBV6-5; CDR3nt: TGTGCCAGCAGCCCCCTCACAGGGTCCACTGAAGCTTTCTTT; CDR3aa: CASSPLTGSTEAFF
abundance: -; d_gene: TRBD2; j_gene: TRBJ2-1; v_gene: TRBV5-4; CDR3nt: TGTGCCAGCAGCTTACCAGATCCAACCGGGACTAGCAGTTACAATGAGCAGTTCTTC; CDR3aa: CASSLPDPTGTSSYNEQFF
abundance: few; d_gene: -; j_gene: TRBJ1-1; v_gene: TRBV4-1; CDR3nt: TGCGCCAGCAGCCACCCAGGGATGAACACTGAAGCTTTCTTT; CDR3aa: CASSHPGMNTEAFF
abundance: few; d_gene: TRBD1; j_gene: TRBJ1-5; v_gene: TRBV7-9; CDR3nt: TGTGCCAGCAGCTTAACAGGGGGCCATTATAGCAATCAGCCCCAGCATTTT; CDR3aa: CASSLTGGHYSNQPQHF
abundance: once; d_gene: TRBD2; j_gene: TRBJ2-1; v_gene: TRBV7-2; CDR3nt: TGTGCCAGCAGCGGACCCCTAGCGGGGGGTTCCTACAATGAGCAGTTCTTC; CDR3aa: CASSGPLAGGSYNEQFF
abundance: -; d_gene: -; j_gene: TRBJ1-2; v_gene: TRBV12-5; CDR3nt: TGTGCTAGTGGTACCCCTCCAGTGTATGGCTACACCTTC; CDR3aa: CASGTPPVYGYTF
abundance: -; d_gene: -; j_gene: TRBJ1-1; v_gene: TRBV11-2; CDR3nt: TGTGCCAGCAGCTCCCCTTGGCGGCCTGAAGCTTTCTTT; CDR3aa: CASSSPWRPEAFF
abundance: -; d_gene: -; j_gene: TRBJ2-7; v_gene: TRBV21-1; CDR3nt: TGTGCCAGCAGGTCGGACGGGGGTTACGAGCAGTACTTC; CDR3aa: CASRSDGGYEQYF
abundance: -; d_gene: -; j_gene: TRBJ1-2; v_gene: TRBV6-5; CDR3nt: TGTGCCAGCAGTTACGGGAAGGGAGACTATGGCTACACCTTC; CDR3aa: CASSYGKGDYGYTF
abundance: -; d_gene: -; j_gene: TRBJ2-7; v_gene: TRBV7-2; CDR3nt: TGTGCCAGCAGCTTCGGTGACCGTCGGAGCTCCTACGAGCAGTACTTC; CDR3aa: CASSFGDRRSSYEQYF
abundance: -; d_gene: -; j_gene: TRBJ1-5; v_gene: TRBV21-1; CDR3nt: TGTGCCAGCAGCTCTTTCTACAGGGCCGGCAATCAGCCCCAGCATTTT; CDR3aa: CASSSFYRAGNQPQHF
abundance: -; d_gene: -; j_gene: TRBJ1-1; v_gene: TRBV2; CDR3nt: TGTGCCAGCCTAGGGGAACAGGGAAGGAACACTGAAGCTTTCTTT; CDR3aa: CASLGEQGRNTEAFF
abundance: -; d_gene: -; j_gene: TRBJ2-1; v_gene: TRBV24-1; CDR3nt: TGTGCCACCAGTGATTCCCGGGGGGCTAGCGCCGCCCCCACTGAGCAGTTCTTC; CDR3aa: CATSDSRGASAAPTEQFF
abundance: -; d_gene: -; j_gene: TRBJ1-5; v_gene: TRBV5-4; CDR3nt: TGTGCCAGCAGTAGGGATAGCAATCAGCCCCAGCATTTT; CDR3aa: CASSRDSNQPQHF